This T cell receptor beta chain is from a study of T cell responses to AZD1222 COVID-19 vaccine. Study observations and caveats: A reported finding is that nearly half of spike-specific TCRs target unmutated variant regions. Just a handful of AZD1222 recipients were seropositive at baseline. Spike-specific TCR breadth and depth were elevated following two AZD1222 doses.

Assay: immunoSEQ multiplex PCR; the TCRdb copy retains only in-frame clones and omits some. The data hold some 150,000 clones, with 85% to 95% observed a single time. The V and J ends lost 10 bases and 4 bases respectively, with 13 bases between them. The germline CDR1 and CDR2 sequences are LNHDA and SQIVND (reference sequence). This CDR3 region has 12 residues. As to this clone: The antigen remains unidentified.

The sample consisted of peripheral blood, taken 28 days after the second AZD1222 dose. The origin of this receptor is an adult who received the AZD1222 COVID-19 vaccine. V gene TRBV19 combines with J gene TRBJ1-2; D gene unclear. CDR3 sequence: CATHWEAYGYTF. DNA for the CDR3: TGTGCCACCCACTGGGAAGCCTATGGCTACACCTTC.